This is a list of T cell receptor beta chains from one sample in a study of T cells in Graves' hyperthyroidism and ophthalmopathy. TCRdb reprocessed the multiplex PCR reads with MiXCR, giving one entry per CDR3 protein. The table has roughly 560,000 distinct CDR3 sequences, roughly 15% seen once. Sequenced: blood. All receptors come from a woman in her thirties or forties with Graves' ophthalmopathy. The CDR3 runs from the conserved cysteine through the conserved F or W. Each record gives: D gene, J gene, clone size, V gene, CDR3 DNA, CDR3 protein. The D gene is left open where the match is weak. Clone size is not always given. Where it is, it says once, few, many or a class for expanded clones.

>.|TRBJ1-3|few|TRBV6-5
TGTGCCAGCAGTTATCCCATTATCTCTGGAAACACCATATATTTT
CASSYPIISGNTIYF
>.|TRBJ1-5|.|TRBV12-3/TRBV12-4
TGTGCCAGCAGACTCTTCACTAATCAGCCCCAGCATTTT
CASRLFTNQPQHF
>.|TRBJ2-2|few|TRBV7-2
TGTGCCAGCAGCTCAACAGGGTTGTACGGGGAGCTGTTTTTT
CASSSTGLYGELFF
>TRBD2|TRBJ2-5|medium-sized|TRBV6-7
TGTGCCAGCAGCCCGGGGCGGGAGACTTTCGTCCAAGAGACCCAGTACTTC
CASSPGRETFVQETQYF
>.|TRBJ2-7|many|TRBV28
TGTGCCAGCAGTCCCTGGACAGCGAGCTCCTACGAGCAGTACTTC
CASSPWTASSYEQYF
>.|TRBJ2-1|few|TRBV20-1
TGCAGTGCTAGAGACCCCACTTACAATGAGCAGTTCTTC
CSARDPTYNEQFF
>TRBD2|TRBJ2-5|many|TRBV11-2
TGTGCCAGCAGCTTAGTCGGGAGGCGGGACCAAGAGACCCAGTACTTC
CASSLVGRRDQETQYF
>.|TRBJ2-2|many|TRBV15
TGTGCCACCAGCAGAGTGAGCACCGGGGAGCTGTTTTTT
CATSRVSTGELFF
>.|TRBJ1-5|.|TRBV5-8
TGTGCCAGCAGCTCTCCCTCGGGTGCGTACCAGCCCCAGCATTTT
CASSSPSGAYQPQHF
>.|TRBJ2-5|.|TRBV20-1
TGCAGTGCTAGCGTTTCGGTACAAGAGACCCAGTACTTC
CSASVSVQETQYF
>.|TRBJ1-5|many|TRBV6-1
TGTGCCAGCGAACAGGAATTTGGCAATCAGCCCCAGCATTTT
CASEQEFGNQPQHF
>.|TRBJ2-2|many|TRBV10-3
TGTGCCATCACAGGGGTGGCCGGGGAGCTGTTTTTT
CAITGVAGELFF
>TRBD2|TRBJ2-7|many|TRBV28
TGTGCCAGTAGAAGCGGGAGAATGGTAGCTGAGCAGTACTTC
CASRSGRMVAEQYF
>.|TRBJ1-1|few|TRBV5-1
TGCGCCAGCAGCTTTGGGAGCCAGTGGTATTCTGAAGCTTTCTTT
CASSFGSQWYSEAFF
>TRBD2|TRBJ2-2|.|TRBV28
TGTGCCAGCAGTCCGGGGACTAGGTCCGGGGAGCTGTTTTTT
CASSPGTRSGELFF
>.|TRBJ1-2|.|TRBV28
TGTGCCAGCAGTTCCGGGACACTTGGCTACACCTTC
CASSSGTLGYTF
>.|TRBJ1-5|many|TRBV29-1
TGCAGCGTTGAAGATTCCCGGGGAAGGGGAAACAATCAGCCCCAGCATTTT
CSVEDSRGRGNNQPQHF
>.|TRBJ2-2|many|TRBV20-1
TGCAGTGCTAGGAGACTGAACACCGGGGAGCTGTTTTTT
CSARRLNTGELFF
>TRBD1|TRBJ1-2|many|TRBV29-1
TGCAGCGTGACGGGACAGTATGGCTACACCTTC
CSVTGQYGYTF
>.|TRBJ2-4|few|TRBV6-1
TGTGCCAGCAGGGAGAACCTGGCCAAAAACATTCAGTACTTC
CASRENLAKNIQYF
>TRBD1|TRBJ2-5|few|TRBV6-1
TGTGCCAGCAGTACACAGGGGATGGGGACCCAGTACTTC
CASSTQGMGTQYF
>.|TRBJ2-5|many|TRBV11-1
TGTGCCAGCGAGATGGGGCAGGGTGAGACCCAGTACTTC
CASEMGQGETQYF
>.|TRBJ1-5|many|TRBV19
TGTGCCAGTAGTATCCTGCGAAATAGCAATCAGCCCCAGCATTTT
CASSILRNSNQPQHF